The sequence of this TCR beta chain was determined in a study of cytomegalovirus exposure and HLA in healthy donors. General study results and limits: In vitro assays verified that a few CMV-associated chains recognized CMV antigens specifically. Owing to their indistinguishability, certain V segments, notably TRBV6-2 and TRBV6-3, were excluded. Previously analyzed data showed that most TCR beta V segments were productive at a frequency of about 87% or about 30%.

Points on this clone: No antigen is known for it.

The study ran its PCR with 60 Vbeta and 13 Jbeta primers. The data were produced by immunoSEQ multiplex PCR, yet TCRdb's version contains in-frame clones alone and is incomplete. This table has 79,000 or so clones, 79% appearing once. This CDR3 is built from 16 residues. This chain uses TRBV21-1 with TRBJ1-1; TRBD1, the D gene given by the table, was not confirmed from the DNA. TRBV21-1 is a pseudogene locus. The sequence was obtained from a woman in her 40s in good health and CMV-seropositive. Sequenced: PBMCs. CDR3 in amino acids: CASSKAPWTRGTEAFF. CDR3 nucleotides: TGTGCCAGCAGCAAAGCCCCTTGGACAAGGGGGACTGAAGCTTTCTTT.